What follows is one T cell receptor (beta chain) and its context. The CDR3 is 15 residues long. Between the trimmed V and J ends, which lost 3 bases and 6 bases, there was a span of 17 bases. In germline, CDR1 is LNHDA, CDR2 SQIVND (reference sequence). This record belongs to a study of T cell changes during pregnancy in multiple sclerosis. Repertoires were generated with immunoSEQ multiplex PCR, while TCRdb's copy carries only in-frame clones and drops some. The sample lists 95,000 to 100,000 clones, about 91% occurring once. Material: peripheral blood, obtained in the second trimester of pregnancy. The receptor was isolated from a female donor with multiple sclerosis, enrolled in a pregnancy study. V usage is TRBV19 and J usage is TRBJ1-2; weak D call: TRBD1 (6 bases). This chain's CDR3 is CASSIYGTLGNGYTF. In DNA, the CDR3 is TGTGCCAGTAGTATCTACGGGACACTGGGAAATGGCTACACCTTC.